Listed below are T cell receptor beta chains from one sample, sequenced in a study of blood T cell repertoires in COVID-19. TCRdb's copy holds only in-frame clones and misses some; the assay was immunoSEQ multiplex PCR. The top ten hold around 6.2% of the sample, which has 110,000 to 150,000 clones, around four fifths seen once. Specimen: PBMCs or T cells enriched from blood (not recorded which). The receptors come from a woman between 40 and 50 years old who had recovered from COVID-19. CDR3s include the opening cysteine and the closing phenylalanine or tryptophan. Each record gives: CDR3 protein, CDR3 DNA, V gene, J gene, D gene, clone size. D genes are given only for firm matches. Size tells how often a clone was seen (once, few, many) or the class of an expanded clone, and some rows leave it out.

CASTLGGNNYGYTF,TGTGCCAGCACCCTGGGGGGGAATAACTATGGCTACACCTTC,TRBV25-1,TRBJ1-2,.,few
CAWISGGKETQYF,TGTGCCTGGATTAGTGGCGGGAAAGAGACCCAGTACTTC,TRBV30,TRBJ2-5,.,.
CSARGAREQFF,TGCAGTGCCAGGGGGGCTCGTGAGCAGTTCTTC,TRBV20-1,TRBJ2-1,.,.
CASSPTGNTEAFF,TGTGCCAGCAGCCCGACGGGGAACACTGAAGCTTTCTTT,TRBV12-3/TRBV12-4,TRBJ1-1,.,.
CASSFGRDTLYEQYF,TGCGCCAGCAGCTTCGGACGGGACACATTATACGAGCAGTACTTC,TRBV5-1,TRBJ2-7,.,.
CASSVRVAESGELFF,TGTGCCAGCAGCGTGCGGGTCGCGGAGTCCGGGGAGCTGTTTTTT,TRBV7-9,TRBJ2-2,.,.
CASFDGREGYEQFF,TGTGCCAGTTTTGACGGGCGGGAGGGGTATGAGCAGTTCTTC,TRBV19,TRBJ2-1,TRBD2,.
CASSQGQTRYSPLHF,TGTGCCAGCAGCCAAGGCCAGACTAGATATTCACCCCTCCACTTT,TRBV3-1/TRBV3-2,TRBJ1-6,.,.
CASFSSGQAGYEQYF,TGCGCCAGTTTCTCTAGCGGCCAAGCGGGCTACGAGCAGTACTTC,TRBV10-2,TRBJ2-7,TRBD2,.
CSASLAAGPLEQYF,TGCAGTGCTAGTCTGGCGGCAGGGCCCTTGGAGCAGTACTTC,TRBV20-1,TRBJ2-7,.,.
CASSQVGAMNTEAFF,TGTGCCAGCAGCCAAGTGGGGGCCATGAACACTGAAGCTTTCTTT,TRBV14,TRBJ1-1,.,.
CASSAQGARETQYF,TGTGCCAGCAGCGCACAGGGGGCGCGAGAGACCCAGTACTTC,TRBV7-2,TRBJ2-5,TRBD1,.
CASSPGTPNQPQHF,TGTGCCAGCAGTCCCGGGACACCCAATCAGCCCCAGCATTTT,TRBV2,TRBJ1-5,.,.
CSASGEGLARQETQYF,TGCAGTGCTAGTGGCGAAGGACTAGCTCGACAAGAGACCCAGTACTTC,TRBV20-1,TRBJ2-5,TRBD2,.
CASSPGQVFSFSGNTIYF,TGTGCCAGCAGCCCCGGACAAGTTTTTTCTTTCTCTGGAAACACCATATATTTT,TRBV7-8,TRBJ1-3,.,.
CASSPHAAGANEKLFF,TGTGCCAGCAGCCCTCATGCTGCCGGAGCTAATGAAAAACTGTTTTTT,TRBV28,TRBJ1-4,.,.
CASSPSAAGGTQYF,TGTGCCAGCAGCCCCAGCGCGGCGGGAGGTACGCAGTATTTT,TRBV6-5,TRBJ2-3,TRBD2,once
CASSETDYGYTF,TGTGCCAGCAGTGAAACGGACTATGGCTACACCTTC,TRBV2,TRBJ1-2,.,few
CATSDPRGSNQPQHF,TGTGCCACCAGTGACCCCAGGGGCAGCAATCAGCCCCAGCATTTT,TRBV24-1,TRBJ1-5,.,.
CASSVGRGDTSGGAADTQYF,TGTGCCAGCAGCGTAGGTAGAGGGGATACTAGCGGGGGGGCGGCAGATACGCAGTATTTT,TRBV9,TRBJ2-3,TRBD2,once
CASSYGQALGTEAFF,TGTGCCAGCAGCTACGGACAGGCCTTGGGCACTGAAGCTTTCTTT,TRBV5-4,TRBJ1-1,TRBD1,.
CASTTWSSGANVLTF,TGCGCCAGCACGACTTGGAGCTCTGGGGCCAACGTCCTGACTTTC,TRBV5-1,TRBJ2-6,.,.
CASSIRGGVSRDYGYTF,TGTGCCAGTAGTATCCGGGGGGGAGTGTCCCGGGACTATGGCTACACCTTC,TRBV19,TRBJ1-2,.,.
CASSLSVSGTPYNEQFF,TGTGCCAGCAGTTTATCGGTTAGCGGGACGCCTTACAATGAGCAGTTCTTC,TRBV27,TRBJ2-1,TRBD2,.
CASSAGQGNTEAFF,TGTGCCAGTAGTGCCGGCCAGGGGAACACTGAAGCTTTCTTT,TRBV19,TRBJ1-1,.,once
CATRACNVLGANYGYTF,TGTGCCACCCGAGCTTGTAACGTGCTGGGGGCGAACTATGGCTACACCTTC,TRBV7-3,TRBJ1-2,.,.
CATSRGGGTANTGELFF,TGTGCCACCAGCAGGGGGGGTGGGACAGCCAACACCGGGGAGCTGTTTTTT,TRBV15,TRBJ2-2,.,.
CASSPGGDPDTQYF,TGTGCCAGCAGCCCGGGCGGGGATCCGGATACGCAGTATTTT,TRBV5-6,TRBJ2-3,.,.
CASSQQTSGRRNYEQYF,TGCGCCAGCAGCCAGCAGACTAGCGGGAGAAGAAACTACGAGCAGTACTTC,TRBV4-1,TRBJ2-7,TRBD2,.
CAWRWARNTGELFF,TGTGCCTGGAGATGGGCCCGGAACACCGGGGAGCTGTTTTTT,TRBV30,TRBJ2-2,.,.
CASSSPTINEQFF,TGCGCCAGCAGCTCCCCCACAATCAATGAGCAGTTCTTC,TRBV5-1,TRBJ2-1,.,.
CASSLGPQGGQPQHF,TGTGCCAGCAGCCTAGGTCCGCAGGGCGGTCAGCCCCAGCATTTT,TRBV7-8,TRBJ1-5,.,.
CASSVVRDTTDTQYF,TGTGCCAGCAGCGTAGTTAGAGATACCACAGATACGCAGTATTTT,TRBV9,TRBJ2-3,.,.
CATSRDRTGRNQPQHF,TGTGCCACCAGCAGAGATCGCACAGGCCGTAATCAGCCCCAGCATTTT,TRBV15,TRBJ1-5,.,.
CASSLVDSASGANVLTF,TGCGCCAGCAGCTTGGTGGACAGCGCCTCTGGGGCCAACGTCCTGACTTTC,TRBV5-1,TRBJ2-6,.,.
CASSQDFGTHQETQYF,TGCGCCAGCAGCCAAGATTTTGGGACACACCAAGAGACCCAGTACTTC,TRBV4-1,TRBJ2-5,.,.
CASSLWDRPVDTEAFF,TGTGCCAGCAGCCTCTGGGACAGGCCGGTGGACACTGAAGCTTTCTTT,TRBV7-8,TRBJ1-1,TRBD1,.
CASSPLGALGSYEQYF,TGTGCCAGCAGCCCCCTGGGGGCTTTGGGCTCCTACGAGCAGTACTTC,TRBV7-9,TRBJ2-7,.,.
CANLDILGYGYTF,TGTGCCAATTTGGACATCCTTGGCTATGGCTACACCTTC,TRBV7-9,TRBJ1-2,.,.
CSAELSYGYTF,TGCAGTGCAGAGCTGAGTTATGGCTACACCTTC,TRBV20-1,TRBJ1-2,.,.
CASSQPGTAYGYTF,TGTGCCAGTAGTCAACCCGGGACAGCTTATGGCTACACCTTC,TRBV19,TRBJ1-2,TRBD1,.
CASSSPTGARETQYF,TGTGCCAGCAGCTCCCCGACAGGGGCGAGGGAGACCCAGTACTTC,TRBV7-8,TRBJ2-5,TRBD1,.
CASSLRGITEAFF,TGTGCCAGCAGCTTAAGGGGGATCACTGAAGCTTTCTTT,TRBV7-9,TRBJ1-1,.,.
CASSPLGGNSPLHF,TGTGCCAGCAGTCCACTAGGCGGAAATTCACCCCTCCACTTT,TRBV6-4,TRBJ1-6,.,.
CASSEYRPGTGSLEQYF,TGTGCCAGCAGTGAATACCGACCCGGGACAGGGTCCCTCGAGCAGTACTTC,TRBV2,TRBJ2-7,TRBD1,.
CASSPGVSAKNEKLFF,TGTGCCAGCAGCCCAGGTGTGTCGGCGAAGAATGAAAAACTGTTTTTT,TRBV7-9,TRBJ1-4,.,.
CASSTHRANTGELFF,TGTGCCAGTAGTACCCACAGGGCGAACACCGGGGAGCTGTTTTTT,TRBV19,TRBJ2-2,.,.
CASIQGGVGTEAFF,TGTGCCAGTATACAGGGGGGGGTCGGCACTGAAGCTTTCTTT,TRBV19,TRBJ1-1,TRBD1,.
CASSGGWATEAFF,TGCGCCAGTTCAGGGGGGTGGGCCACTGAAGCTTTCTTT,TRBV4-1,TRBJ1-1,TRBD1,few
CASSRTAGGLENEQFF,TGTGCCAGCTCACGAACAGCGGGGGGGCTTGAAAATGAGCAGTTCTTC,TRBV18,TRBJ2-1,TRBD2,.
CASSPPGRQGALELFF,TGTGCCAGCAGCCCCCCCGGGCGACAGGGGGCTTTGGAGCTGTTTTTT,TRBV11-2,TRBJ2-2,TRBD1,.
CASSLKGQGLSYEQYF,TGTGCCAGCAGCTTAAAGGGACAGGGGCTTTCCTACGAGCAGTACTTC,TRBV5-4,TRBJ2-7,TRBD1,.
CASKYSLGQTNYGYTF,TGCGCCAGCAAATATTCCCTGGGACAAACTAACTATGGCTACACCTTC,TRBV5-1,TRBJ1-2,.,few
CASSEAGRVFFDGYTF,TGTGCCAGCAGTGAAGCCGGCAGGGTTTTTTTCGATGGCTACACCTTC,TRBV6-1,TRBJ1-2,.,.
CASSPGYFVTRRRPYEQYF,TGCGCCAGCAGCCCCGGATATTTTGTGACAAGACGGAGGCCCTACGAGCAGTACTTC,TRBV5-1,TRBJ2-7,.,.
CASSAGLYNEQFF,TGTGCCAGCAGCGCTGGACTTTACAATGAGCAGTTCTTC,TRBV2,TRBJ2-1,.,.
CASSKFRPLLRGTF,TGTGCCAGCAGCAAATTTCGCCCCCTCCTCCGCGGCACCTTC,TRBV21-1,TRBJ1-2,.,.
CASSQDDHGGYSYEQYF,TGCGCCAGCAGCCAAGACGACCACGGCGGTTACTCCTACGAGCAGTACTTC,TRBV4-1,TRBJ2-7,.,.
CSARDRGEKLFF,TGCAGCGCCCGTGATCGAGGTGAAAAACTGTTTTTT,TRBV29-1,TRBJ1-4,.,.